Below are 32 T cell receptor beta chains sequenced from a single sample in a study of blood T cell repertoires in COVID-19. Clones were read by immunoSEQ multiplex PCR, and TCRdb kept only the in-frame ones, dropping some. The sample gives some 260,000 clones, about 81% of which show up once; around 4.1% is in the top ten. What was sequenced was PBMCs or T cells enriched from blood (not recorded which). The receptor set was obtained from a man younger than 45 with acute COVID-19.

The chain joins TRBV9 to TRBJ1-5; maybe TRBD1 (6 bases). The V gene's germline CDR1 is SGDLS and CDR2 YYNGEE. The CDR3 consists of 15 residues. V lost 4 bases and J 4 bases, leaving 15 bases between the germline ends. The CDR3 region is CASSLVGAENQPQHF. The CDR3 region has the DNA TGTGCCAGCAGCCTCGTGGGGGCGGAGAATCAGCCCCAGCATTTT.

The chain is built from TRBV18 and TRBJ2-2, with 9 nucleotides matching TRBD1. This CDR3 region has 15 residues. Per germline, CDR1 KGHSH and CDR2 LQKENI. Trimming cost V 3 bases and J 7 bases; bases outside gene matches: 6. The CDR3 DNA is TGTGCCAGCTCACCCGGGACAGGGATGATCGGGGAGCTGTTTTTT. Encoded protein: CASSPGTGMIGELFF.

This chain joins TRBV19 and TRBJ1-1; D is undetermined. The V gene's germline CDR1 is LNHDA and CDR2 SQIVND (reference sequence). V was pared by 6 bases and J by 5 bases, with 16 bases between. The CDR3 length is 14 residues. The CDR3 region is CASSRGFKRTEAFF. The CDR3 DNA follows: TGTGCCAGTAGCCGAGGATTCAAGCGGACTGAAGCTTTCTTT.

The CDR3 bases are TGTGCCAGCAGTCCCAAGACGGGGAGCAATCAGCCCCAGCATTTT. Its protein is CASSPKTGSNQPQHF. J is TRBJ1-5 and V is TRBV28; D remains ambiguous. Trimming removed 5 bases from V and 1 base from J, with 12 bases in between. The CDR3 extends over 15 amino acids. Germline CDR1 MDHEN, CDR2 SYDVKM.

The rearrangement joins TRBV4-3 to TRBJ2-3; a possible D gene is TRBD2 (6 bases). CDR1 is LGHNA, CDR2 YSLEER, per germline. V gave up 3 bases and J gave up 4 bases, with 14 bases separating them. This CDR3 contains 15 residues. CDR3 loop: CASSQSTGEADTQYF. The CDR3 bases are TGCGCCAGCAGCCAGAGCACCGGGGAGGCAGATACGCAGTATTTT.

The chain is built from TRBV4-3 and TRBJ2-5; 7 positions match TRBD1. Germline V gene lookup returns CDR1 LGHNA and CDR2 YSLEER. V gave up 0 bases and J gave up 5 bases; unmatched junction bases: 12. This CDR3 comprises 17 residues. CDR3 nucleotide sequence: TGCGCCAGCAGCCAAGAGGGTAGTCAGGGGGACCGGGAGACCCAGTACTTC. Amino acid sequence: CASSQEGSQGDRETQYF.

The chain recombines TRBV4-2 with TRBJ2-1, with 10 bases that match TRBD2. CDR1 and CDR2 from the germline V gene are LGHNA and YNFKEQ. V lost 0 bases to trimming and J lost 1 base; unmatched junction nucleotides: 6. The CDR3 extends over 18 amino acids. The CDR3 bases are TGTGCCAGCAGCCAAGATCCCGGACTAGCGGATTCCTACAATGAGCAGTTCTTC. Translated: CASSQDPGLADSYNEQFF.

J is TRBJ2-3 and V is TRBV6-1; TRBD2 matches at 8 bases. Per germline, CDR1 MNHNS and CDR2 SASEGT. V shed 0 bases and J 3 bases; nucleotides not matched to a gene: 8. The CDR3 is made up of 17 amino acids. The CDR3 is CASSEAIGGGGTDTQYF. In nucleotides, the CDR3 is TGTGCCAGCAGTGAAGCGATCGGGGGGGGTGGTACAGATACGCAGTATTTT.

Here the CDR3 DNA reads TGTGCCAGCAGTTTCGCCGCCAGGGGGGTAGACTACGAGCAGTACGTC. Translating gives CASSFAARGVDYEQYV. This chain joins TRBV27 and TRBJ2-7; D is perhaps TRBD1 (7 bases). Germline lookup yields CDR1 MNHEY and CDR2 SMNVEV (reference sequence). Trimming pared 3 bases from V and 3 bases from J, leaving 18 bases between. The length of the CDR3 is 16 residues.

This clone was recorded once. V is TRBV10-3 and J is TRBJ2-3; D is unresolved. This CDR3 region has 14 residues. The V end lost 0 bases, the J end lost 3 bases, and 7 bases lay between the germline ends. Germline CDR1 is ENHRY and CDR2 is SYGVKD. Here the CDR3 reads CAISESEATDTQYF. The CDR3 DNA is TGTGCCATCAGTGAGTCAGAGGCGACAGATACGCAGTATTTT.

This chain uses TRBV6-5 with TRBJ1-2; possible D gene TRBD1, 5 bases. The CDR3 has 15 amino acids. The V end was cut by 6 bases, the J end by 4 bases, with 18 bases between. The germline gives CDR1 MNHEY, CDR2 SVGAGI. CDR3 loop: CASRRDYGAGYGYTF. Here the CDR3 DNA reads TGTGCCAGCAGACGGGACTACGGGGCGGGCTATGGCTACACCTTC.

A word on this clone: The junction and the germline gene differ at one end; a read error may be behind it. This chain uses TRBV5-1 with TRBJ1-2, with 9 bases that match TRBD1. Germline assignment: CDR1 SGHRS and CDR2 YFSETQ. CDR3 size: 14 residues. Here the CDR3 reads CASSSGTGQIGYTF. CDR3 DNA sequence: TGTGCCAGCAGCTCCGGGACAGGGCAGATTGGCTACACCTTC.

This clone was counted once. The chain carries TRBV2 and TRBJ2-6; 8 positions match TRBD1. From germline, CDR1 is SNHLY and CDR2 FYNNEI. The CDR3 totals 16 residues. Losses at the gene ends were 6 bases for V and 0 bases for J; bases not matched to a gene: 4. The CDR3 DNA follows: TGTGCCAGCAGAAGGACAGGGAGCTCTGGGGCCAACGTCCTGACTTTC. It is translated as CASRRTGSSGANVLTF.

CDR3 bases: TGTGCCAGCAGAGGACAGGGAAGTGAAAAACTGTTTTTT. Amino acid sequence: CASRGQGSEKLFF. This chain joins TRBV9 and TRBJ1-4; 8 nucleotides agree with TRBD1. Unmatched junction bases numbered 4, after V lost 5 bases and J lost 7 bases. CDR3 length equals 13 residues. Germline CDR1 reads SGDLS; CDR2 reads YYNGEE. The full variable domain, rest sourced from reference TRBV9 and TRBJ1-4, is DSGVTQTPKHLITATGQRVTLRCSPRSGDLSVYWYQQSLDQGLQFLIQYYNGEERAKGNILERFSAQQFPDLHSELNLSSLELGDSALYFCASRGQGSEKLFFGSGTQLSVL.

The gene calls are TRBV28 and TRBJ1-2; TRBD1 matches 10 bases. Germline V lookup: CDR1 MDHEN, CDR2 SYDVKM. This CDR3 region has 16 residues. V gave up 4 bases and J gave up 6 bases; unmatched junction bases: 11. CDR3 sequence reads: CASSSPTRTGGDGYTF. CDR3 DNA sequence: TGTGCCAGCAGTTCACCCACCCGGACAGGGGGAGATGGCTACACCTTC.

This clone was seen more than once but under ten times. The rearrangement links TRBV15 to TRBJ1-2; 10 positions agree with TRBD1. The trim removed 6 bases at V and 2 bases at J, leaving 3 bases unmatched. This CDR3 comprises 14 residues. The germline CDR1 and CDR2 sequences are LNHNV and YYDKDF (reference sequence). This chain's CDR3 is CATRRQGANYGYTF. The CDR3 bases are TGTGCCACCAGACGACAGGGGGCGAACTATGGCTACACCTTC.

The V and J genes are TRBV7-8 and TRBJ1-2; perhaps TRBD1 as D (5 bases). Looked up from germline, CDR1 is SGHVS and CDR2 is FQNEAQ. V lost 8 bases and J 3 bases, leaving 22 bases between the germline ends. This CDR3 contains 16 residues. CDR3 protein: CASRLKSGTGDYGYTF. In DNA form, the CDR3 reads TGTGCCAGCCGTCTCAAAAGCGGGACTGGTGACTATGGCTACACCTTC.

The chain joins TRBV18 to TRBJ1-2; 9 positions match TRBD1. The germline gives CDR1 KGHSH, CDR2 LQKENI. CDR3 length: 17 amino acids. The V and J ends lost 4 bases and 7 bases, in that order; junction bases with no gene match: 16. DNA of the CDR3: TGTGCCAGCTCACTAGCCGCGGGACAGGGAGGCGCGACTGGCTACACCTTC. It encodes CASSLAAGQGGATGYTF.

CDR3 residues: CASSLDQGPYNEQFF. The CDR3 DNA reads TGTGCCAGCAGCTTAGATCAGGGGCCCTACAATGAGCAGTTCTTC. The chain couples TRBV7-3 to TRBJ2-1, with D possibly matching TRBD1 (6 bases). The CDR3 has 15 residues. V lost 2 bases and J 2 bases, leaving 10 bases between the germline ends. Germline assignment: CDR1 SGHTA and CDR2 FQGTGA.

V is TRBV5-4 and J is TRBJ1-2, with D possibly TRBD1 on 5 matching bases. CDR3 length: 14 residues. Germline V CDR1 and CDR2: SGHNT, YYREEE (reference sequence). V was shortened by 4 bases and J by 2 bases, with 12 bases between the two germline ends. In DNA form, the CDR3 reads TGTGCCAGCAGCCCGGAGACAGCAAACTATGGCTACACCTTC. Residues: CASSPETANYGYTF. Full variable domain (rest looked up from reference TRBV5-4 and TRBJ1-2): ETGVTQSPTHLIKTRGQQVTLRCSSQSGHNTVSWYQQALGQGPQFIFQYYREEENGRGNFPPRFSGLQFPNYSSELNVNALELDDSALYLCASSPETANYGYTFGSGTRLTVV.

V usage is TRBV7-9 and J usage is TRBJ1-6, with D possibly matching TRBD1 (5 bases). The CDR3 length is 14 residues. V was cut by 5 bases and J by 7 bases, with 12 bases left in between. Per germline, CDR1 SEHNR and CDR2 FQNEAQ (reference sequence). CDR3 sequence reads: CASSLQGGNSPLHF. The CDR3 DNA is TGTGCCAGCAGCCTCCAGGGTGGGAATTCACCCCTCCACTTT.

The chain joins TRBV18 to TRBJ2-3; TRBD1 might be the D (6 bases). Germline assignment: CDR1 KGHSH and CDR2 LQKENI. The V end was cut by 6 bases, the J end by 3 bases, with 13 bases between. The CDR3 has 14 amino acids. DNA of the CDR3: TGTGCCAGCTCCGGAGGACAGCTAACAGATACGCAGTATTTT. Amino acids: CASSGGQLTDTQYF.

A few counts support this clone. This chain connects TRBV29-1 to TRBJ2-1; no clear D. Germline V gives CDR1 SQVTM, CDR2 ANQGSEA. Trimming removed 2 bases at V and 15 bases at J, with 11 bases between. CDR3 size: 10 residues. The DNA of the CDR3 is TGCAGCGTTGAACCACCAACGGGGTTCTTC. As protein: CSVEPPTGFF.

The chain combines TRBV7-6 with TRBJ1-3; unclear D gene. CDR3 size: 15 residues. CDR1 and CDR2 from the germline V gene are SGHVS and FNYEAQ. Trimming stripped 5 bases from V and 1 base from J, with 12 bases between. The CDR3, as DNA: TGTGCCAGCAGCCCCACGTTGCGGTCTGGAAACACCATATATTTT. Translated, it gives CASSPTLRSGNTIYF.

The chain uses TRBV18 and TRBJ1-5; no reliable D call. V was shortened by 3 bases and J by 0 bases, with 15 bases between the two germline ends. The CDR3 is 17 residues long. Looked up from germline, CDR1 is KGHSH and CDR2 is LQKENI. Here the CDR3 reads CASSPLPGENSNQPQHF. The CDR3 coding sequence is TGTGCCAGCTCACCTTTACCGGGAGAGAATAGCAATCAGCCCCAGCATTTT.

The genes are TRBV7-9 and TRBJ2-7, with 9 bases aligning to TRBD1. CDR1 is SEHNR, CDR2 FQNEAQ, per germline (reference sequence). The trim removed 3 bases at V and 3 bases at J, leaving 0 bases unmatched. The length of the CDR3 is 13 residues. CDR3 in DNA: TGTGCCAGCAGCTTGACAGGGGGCTACGAGCAGTACGTC. Protein product: CASSLTGGYEQYV.

The rearrangement uses TRBV19 and TRBJ1-4; 8 bases match TRBD1. CDR1 and CDR2 (germline): LNHDA, SQIVND (reference sequence). V lost 6 bases, J lost 3 bases, and 3 bases stayed unmatched. CDR3 size: 14 residues. The CDR3: CASSLTGANEKLFF. In DNA, the CDR3 is TGTGCCAGTAGCCTGACAGGGGCTAATGAAAAACTGTTTTTT. The whole variable domain, filled in from reference TRBV19 and TRBJ1-4, reads DGGITQSPKYLFRKEGQNVTLSCEQNLNHDAMYWYRQDPGQGLRLIYYSQIVNDFQKGDIAEGYSVSREKKESFPLTVTSAQKNPTAFYLCASSLTGANEKLFFGSGTQLSVL.

This clone was recorded once. The chain couples TRBV27 to TRBJ1-3, with 10 nucleotides matching TRBD1. Germline assignment: CDR1 MNHEY and CDR2 SMNVEV (reference sequence). The ends lost 4 bases at V and 4 bases at J; junction bases unmatched: 4. The CDR3 consists of 15 residues. CDR3: CASSSPGQGGNTIYF. The CDR3 nucleotides are TGTGCCAGCAGTTCCCCGGGACAGGGGGGAAACACCATATATTTT.

The chain has TRBV9 and TRBJ2-1; D ambiguous. The V end was cut by 3 bases, the J end by 5 bases, with 6 bases between. The CDR3 sequence is 12 residues long. Germline-derived CDR1 and CDR2 are SGDLS and YYNGEE. The CDR3 loop is CASSADNNEQFF. The CDR3 bases are TGTGCCAGCAGCGCTGACAACAATGAGCAGTTCTTC.

The CDR3 protein is CASSLRALDGYTF. DNA of the CDR3: TGTGCCAGCAGTTTGCGGGCCCTGGATGGCTACACCTTC. V gene TRBV27 combines with J gene TRBJ1-2, with unresolved D. The V gene lost 3 bases and the J gene lost 6 bases, with 11 bases spanning the gap. Germline assignment: CDR1 MNHEY and CDR2 SMNVEV (reference sequence). CDR3 length equals 13 residues.

This clone has a handful of counts. This chain connects TRBV12-3 or TRBV12-4 to TRBJ2-2; no definite D call. V was clipped by 6 bases and J by 7 bases, with 9 bases between them. The length of the CDR3 is 12 residues. CDR3 DNA sequence: TGTGCCAGCAGCCTCCCGGTCGGGGAGCTGTTTTTT. Its protein is CASSLPVGELFF.

The chain carries TRBV15 and TRBJ1-5; 7 bases are a match to TRBD1. V lost 0 bases, J lost 5 bases, and 13 bases stayed unmatched. The V gene's germline CDR1 is LNHNV and CDR2 YYDKDF (reference sequence). This CDR3 comprises 18 residues. In DNA, the CDR3 is TGTGCCACCAGCAGAGATTTGCAGGGCAGGGGGTTTCATCAGCCCCAGCATTTT. Its translation: CATSRDLQGRGFHQPQHF.